This TCR beta chain was profiled in a study of OX40 agonist ivuxolimab in advanced cancers. Sequencing was performed with immunoSEQ multiplex PCR; in TCRdb, only in-frame clones are kept and a portion is missing. This sample has 60,000 or so clones, with approximately 86% found just once. Germline CDR1 and CDR2: SGDLS and YYNGEE. The CDR3 covers 13 residues. V was trimmed by 0 bases and J by 4 bases, leaving 4 bases between them. This specimen consisted of CD4+ or CD8+ T cells sorted from blood, obtained in a trial of the OX40 agonist ivuxolimab. The chain has TRBV9 and TRBJ2-2; D uncertain. The clonotype comes from an adult with an advanced solid tumor such as melanoma, head and neck, liver or kidney cancer. The CDR3 DNA follows: TGTGCCAGCAGCGTAGCGGGCACCGGGGAGCTGTTTTTT. Translating gives CASSVAGTGELFF.